These 26 T cell receptor beta chains share one sample of origin, sequenced in a study of T cell repertoires in cytomegalovirus infection (dated by TCRdb to about 2019). The sample was run on an Illumina HiSeq 1500. TCRdb cleaned the public reads at Q25 with fastp, built clones with MiXCR and kept in-frame beta chains. Rows with a matching CDR3 protein are joined into one entry that keeps the most common DNA and genes. This sample lists fewer than 200,000 distinct CDR3 sequences; roughly an eighth were detected once. The top ten clonotypes cover approximately 30% of the sample. Sequences were obtained from PBMCs. The origin of the receptors is a human donor in good health (CMV status not recorded). Some clones in this sample may be carry-over from other donors' samples.

This chain connects TRBV14 to TRBJ2-7; D gene uncertain. This CDR3 spans 14 amino acids. Germline V CDR1 and CDR2: SGHDN, FVKESK. The V end was cut by 4 bases, the J end by 5 bases, with 15 bases between. CDR3 DNA sequence: TGTGCCAGCAGCCCAAGGACGGTGCCCCACGAGCAGTACTTC. Amino acid sequence: CASSPRTVPHEQYF.

The rearrangement links TRBV11-2 to TRBJ1-4; D gene unclear. Germline V gene sequence: CDR1 SGHAT, CDR2 FQNNGV. V was trimmed by 0 bases and J by 0 bases, leaving 11 bases between them. The length of the CDR3 is 17 residues. The CDR3 bases are TGTGCCAGCAGCTTAGAGAGAGCCCTTGCAACTAATGAAAAACTGTTTTTT. Amino acid sequence: CASSLERALATNEKLFF.

Many counts were recorded for this clonotype. V gene TRBV7-9 combines with J gene TRBJ1-6; TRBD1 agrees at 9 bases. J gave up 7 bases and V 5 bases, and 6 bases lay outside the gene matches. Germline values: CDR1 SEHNR, CDR2 FQNEAQ (reference sequence). The CDR3 contains 15 residues. The DNA of the CDR3 is TGTGCCAGCAGCGCGTTACAGGGGGCAAATTCACCCCTCCACTTT. Protein product: CASSALQGANSPLHF.

The sample holds many counts of this clonotype. This chain joins TRBV28 and TRBJ1-1; D remains unclear. CDR1 is MDHEN and CDR2 is SYDVKM in the germline V gene. CDR3 size: 11 residues. Trimming stripped 6 bases from V and 6 bases from J, with 8 bases between. CDR3 region: CASSLSAEAFF. The CDR3 DNA sequence: TGTGCCAGCAGCCTGAGCGCTGAAGCTTTCTTT.

This clonotype appeared many times. The chain links TRBV7-8 to TRBJ2-1; perhaps TRBD1 as D (6 bases). Between the trimmed V and J ends, which lost 5 bases and 2 bases, there was a span of 13 bases. This CDR3 has 15 residues. Germline assignment: CDR1 SGHVS and CDR2 FQNEAQ. The DNA of the CDR3 is TGTGCCAGCAGCCTTCGGACAGCAGCCTACAATGAGCAGTTCTTC. This translates into CASSLRTAAYNEQFF. The full variable domain, its missing parts supplied by reference TRBV7-8 and TRBJ2-1, is GAGVSQSPRYKVAKRGQDVALRCDPISGHVSLFWYQQALGQGPEFLTYFQNEAQLDKSGLPSDRFFAERPEGSVSTLKIQRTQQEDSAVYLCASSLRTAAYNEQFFGPGTRLTVL.

The chain links TRBV10-3 to TRBJ1-2; TRBD1 aligns across 8 bases. V trimming: 6 bases; J trimming: 5 bases; junction bases outside the gene matches: 5. This CDR3 spans 13 amino acids. Germline lookup yields CDR1 ENHRY and CDR2 SYGVKD. In DNA, the CDR3 is TGTGCCATCAGACCCGGGACAGGTTATGGCTACACCTTC. Translating it yields CAIRPGTGYGYTF.

In its sample, this clonotype was seen many times. The CDR3 DNA is TGTGCCAGCAGCTACAGGGGGGACTCCTACAATGAGCAGTTCTTC. Translated, it gives CASSYRGDSYNEQFF. V gene TRBV7-9 combines with J gene TRBJ2-1, with 8 bases that match TRBD1. V was pared by 4 bases and J by 0 bases, with 2 bases of the junction left unmatched. The CDR3 is 15 residues long. CDR1 and CDR2 (germline): SEHNR, FQNEAQ (reference sequence).

This clonotype occurred a few times. This chain connects TRBV28 to TRBJ1-3, with D unclear. Germline CDR1 and CDR2: MDHEN and SYDVKM. The CDR3 length is 13 residues. Trimming took 6 bases from V and 4 from J, leaving 10 bases between them. The CDR3 bases are TGTGCCAGCAGCTACTCCGACGGAAACACCATATATTTT. The encoded protein is CASSYSDGNTIYF.

The chain has TRBV6-1 and TRBJ1-5; D is unclear. The CDR3 loop spans 13 amino acids. Per the germline V gene, CDR1 is MNHNS and CDR2 is SASEGT. V gave up 6 bases and J gave up 4 bases, with 10 bases separating them. CDR3 sequence: CASRPDGNQPQHF. The CDR3 coding sequence is TGTGCCAGCAGACCTGACGGTAATCAGCCCCAGCATTTT.

The table lists this clonotype with many counts. The J gene is TRBJ2-1, the V gene TRBV6-6; 9 bases agree with TRBD2. Per germline, CDR1 MNHNY and CDR2 SVGAGI (reference sequence). This CDR3 region has 17 residues. With V trimmed by 10 bases and J by 0 bases, 13 bases remained unmatched. CDR3 amino acids: CATKLLASGNSYNEQFF. The CDR3 nucleotides are TGTGCCACCAAGTTATTGGCTAGCGGGAACTCCTACAATGAGCAGTTCTTC.

The V and J genes are TRBV3-1 and TRBJ1-1; 8 bases align to TRBD1. The germline CDR1 and CDR2 sequences are LGHDT and YNNKEL (reference sequence). Trimming removed 0 bases from V and 1 base from J; junction bases left unmatched: 4. There are 16 residues in the CDR3. CDR3 DNA: TGTGCCAGCAGCCAAGAATGGGACAGGAAGAACACTGAAGCTTTCTTT. This codes for CASSQEWDRKNTEAFF.

This clonotype was found many times. This sequence joins TRBV7-9 and TRBJ2-7; the D gene is possibly TRBD1 (6 bases). The CDR3 is 14 residues long. The germline CDR1 and CDR2 sequences are SEHNR and FQNEAQ (reference sequence). V dropped 5 bases and J dropped 3 bases, with 14 bases sitting between them. The DNA for the CDR3 is TGTGCCAGCAGCCATGGGGGACAATTCTACGAGCAGTACTTC. Its protein product is CASSHGGQFYEQYF. Complete variable domain (other parts from reference TRBV7-9 and TRBJ2-7): DTGVSQNPRHKITKRGQNVTFRCDPISEHNRLYWYRQTLGQGPEFLTYFQNEAQLEKSRLLSDRFSAERPKGSFSTLEIQRTEQGDSAMYLCASSHGGQFYEQYFGPGTRLTVT.

This clonotype has more than one count but fewer than ten. The CDR3 here is CASSSSSSTDTQYF. CDR3 nucleotides: TGTGCCAGCAGTTCGTCCTCTAGCACAGATACGCAGTATTTT. The chain uses TRBV6-8 and TRBJ2-3; D gene ambiguous. The CDR3 has 14 residues. V was pared by 4 bases and J by 0 bases, with 8 bases between. Per the germline V gene, CDR1 is MNHGY and CDR2 is SAAAGT.

There are many counts of this clonotype. The CDR3 sequence: CASSLAFGGDPGANVLTF. Written as DNA, the CDR3 is TGTGCCAGCAGCCTCGCATTCGGAGGAGATCCTGGGGCCAACGTCCTGACTTTC. The V gene is TRBV11-1, the J gene TRBJ2-6; a possible D gene is TRBD2 (5 bases). Germline loops: CDR1 SGHAT, CDR2 FQDESV (reference sequence). The CDR3 is 18 residues long. V lost 5 bases, J lost 2 bases, and 19 bases lay in between.

Only a few counts were recorded for this clonotype. J is TRBJ2-2 and V is TRBV11-2; 9 bases are shared with TRBD1. Per the germline V gene, CDR1 is SGHAT and CDR2 is FQNNGV. The trim removed 4 bases at V and 7 bases at J, leaving 10 bases unmatched. This CDR3 contains 16 residues. CDR3 sequence reads: CASSSSRDRVFGELFF. The CDR3 coding sequence is TGTGCCAGCAGCTCCTCCCGGGACAGGGTGTTCGGGGAGCTGTTTTTT.

There are many counts of this clonotype. V is TRBV28 and J is TRBJ1-5; D unresolved. Trimming shortened V by 4 bases and J by 2 bases, and 9 bases separated the two germline ends. Germline lookup yields CDR1 MDHEN and CDR2 SYDVKM. The CDR3 has 14 residues. The CDR3 bases are TGTGCCAGCAGTTGGGATTTCGGCAATCAGCCCCAGCATTTT. Protein: CASSWDFGNQPQHF.

This clonotype was detected ten times or more. V is TRBV11-3 and J is TRBJ1-6; unclear D gene. CDR1 and CDR2 from the germline V gene are SGHNT and YENEEA. This CDR3 region has 13 residues. Trimming shortened V by 8 bases and J by 9 bases, and 14 bases separated the two germline ends. CDR3 sequence reads: CASSQLLGSPLHF. Here the CDR3 DNA reads TGTGCCAGCTCACAGCTTTTAGGTTCACCCCTCCACTTT. The full variable domain, rest sourced from reference TRBV11-3 and TRBJ1-6, is EAGVVQSPRYKIIEKKQPVAFWCNPISGHNTLYWYLQNLGQGPELLIRYENEEAVDDSQLPKDRFSAERLKGVDSTLKIQPAELGDSAVYLCASSQLLGSPLHFGNGTRLTVT.

This clonotype was seen ten or more times. The chain combines TRBV4-1 with TRBJ2-2; possible D gene TRBD1, 6 bases. The CDR3 spans 16 residues. V lost 0 bases and J 3 bases, leaving 11 bases between the germline ends. Looked up from germline, CDR1 is MGHRA and CDR2 is YSYEKL. This chain's CDR3 is CASSQDPGVDTGELFF. CDR3 nucleotide sequence: TGCGCCAGCAGCCAAGATCCAGGGGTTGACACCGGGGAGCTGTTTTTT.

This clonotype was observed at least ten times. The chain recombines TRBV7-2 with TRBJ2-5; 9 nucleotides line up with TRBD1. The V and J ends lost 3 bases and 6 bases, in that order; junction bases with no gene match: 5. The CDR3 runs to 14 residues. Germline assignment: CDR1 SGHTA and CDR2 FQGNSA. For the CDR3, the DNA is TGTGCCAGCAGCTTTTTCGGACAGGGGCAGACCCAGTACTTC. Residues: CASSFFGQGQTQYF.

This clonotype occurred a few times. The chain carries TRBV2 and TRBJ2-5; tentatively, D is TRBD1 or TRBD2 (6 bases each). The CDR3 is made up of 14 amino acids. Looked up from germline, CDR1 is SNHLY and CDR2 is FYNNEI. Between the trimmed V and J ends, which lost 3 bases and 2 bases, there was a span of 10 bases. The CDR3 sequence: CASSDRRGQETQYF. CDR3 sequence (DNA): TGTGCCAGCAGTGATAGGAGGGGGCAAGAGACCCAGTACTTC.

This clonotype was seen more than once but under ten times. The chain carries TRBV19 and TRBJ1-4, with D unclear. This CDR3 is 13 amino acids long. Trimming removed 5 bases at V and 4 bases at J, with 8 bases between. The V gene's germline CDR1 is LNHDA and CDR2 SQIVND (reference sequence). CDR3: CASSQQNNEKLFF. CDR3 DNA: TGTGCCAGTAGTCAACAGAATAATGAAAAACTGTTTTTT.

This clonotype appeared many times. The chain links TRBV7-6 to TRBJ2-3, with a tentative D call TRBD2 (6 bases). The CDR3 totals 15 residues. V lost 2 bases and J lost 2, with 11 bases in between. CDR1 and CDR2 from the germline V gene are SGHVS and FNYEAQ. CDR3 nucleotide sequence: TGTGCCAGCAGCTTATCTCCGGGACTCACAGATACGCAGTATTTT. Protein product: CASSLSPGLTDTQYF. The variable domain in full, with the rest retrieved from reference TRBV7-6 and TRBJ2-3, is GAGVSQSPRYKVTKRGQDVALRCDPISGHVSLYWYRQALGQGPEFLTYFNYEAQQDKSGLPNDRFSAERPEGSISTLTIQRTEQRDSAMYRCASSLSPGLTDTQYFGPGTRLTVL.

This clonotype appeared many times. The chain carries TRBV7-2 and TRBJ2-1; D uncertain. V lost 5 bases and J lost 0, with 17 bases in between. The CDR3 runs 17 residues. Per germline, CDR1 SGHTA and CDR2 FQGNSA. The CDR3 is CASSPRGVRVSYNEQFF. In nucleotides, the CDR3 is TGTGCCAGCAGCCCCCGTGGGGTTAGAGTCTCCTACAATGAGCAGTTCTTC.

This clonotype was picked up a small number of times. The V gene is TRBV6-6, the J gene TRBJ2-3; D is tentatively TRBD1 or TRBD2 (6 bases each). Germline CDR1 is MNHNY and CDR2 is SVGAGI (reference sequence). Trimming cost V 6 bases and J 4 bases, with 14 bases left between them. CDR3 length: 14 amino acids. The CDR3 nucleotides are TGTGCCAGCAGCAACGAGGGGGGCCCAGATACGCAGTATTTT. Translated, it gives CASSNEGGPDTQYF.

The chain links TRBV7-2 to TRBJ2-3; 8 nucleotides match TRBD1. Germline-derived CDR1 and CDR2 are SGHTA and FQGNSA. This CDR3 region has 16 residues. J gave up 4 bases and V 5 bases, and 11 bases lay outside the gene matches. The CDR3 coding sequence is TGTGCCAGCAGCCCCCTCGCCGGGACAGGTGCAGATACGCAGTATTTT. Amino acids: CASSPLAGTGADTQYF.

This clonotype appeared many times. The chain couples TRBV11-2 to TRBJ1-5; a possible D gene is TRBD1 (5 bases). V was shortened by 1 base and J by 3 bases, with 10 bases between the two germline ends. Germline V CDR1 and CDR2: SGHAT, FQNNGV. CDR3 length: 15 amino acids. CDR3 region: CASSLALGPNQPQHF. The CDR3 region has the DNA TGTGCCAGCAGCTTAGCCTTGGGACCCAATCAGCCCCAGCATTTT. Based on the CDR3 plus reference TRBV11-2 and TRBJ1-5, the full variable domain is EAGVAQSPRYKIIEKRQSVAFWCNPISGHATLYWYQQILGQGPKLLIQFQNNGVVDDSQLPKDRFSAERLKGVDSTLKIQPAKLEDSAVYLCASSLALGPNQPQHFGDGTRLSIL.